This T cell receptor (beta chain) comes out of a study of blood T cell repertoires in COVID-19 (TCRdb year 2020). For the study in its entirety: The collaborator samples originated in the United States, Italy and Spain and spanned the acute and convalescent phases of COVID-19. Where available, HLA class I and class II types were taken from metadata supplied by the sample provider and were not determined by assay-based typing. The samples were drawn from the first 160 participants of the ongoing ImmuneRACE study and from 1,254 subjects provided by 6 global collaborators. Subjects who had been exposed to COVID-19, were actively infected with it, or had recovered from it provided the deeply sampled blood TCRbeta repertoires that made up the dataset. Sample metadata almost always included a de-identified subject ID, COVID-19 status, age in years and sex. The material from the prospective study consisted of cDNA or gDNA derived from T cells, B-cell-depleted T cells, or PBMCs. The repertoires were released in a freely available public database intended as a resource for research on the immune response to SARS-CoV-2.

TCRbeta CDR3 regions were amplified from genomic DNA by means of the immunoSEQ Assay, a bias-controlled multiplex PCR. The authors' analysis ran thus. The number of nucleated cells in each sample was estimated from the amplification of reference gene primers within the assay. To quantify the absolute abundance of each unique TCRbeta CDR3 rearrangement, sequence reads were collapsed and filtered. For each sample, productive Simpson clonality was calculated as the square root of Simpson's diversity index over productive rearrangements. Not all clones reach the TCRdb copy of this immuneACCESS table, which keeps in-frame sequences only. Checked studies attribute under half of the gap to unresolved V genes and leave the rest unexplained. Clonal size and the V and J genes are those of that table, whereas D and trimming came from the DNA. Here the sample has 25,000 to 30,000 clones; around 82% occur a single time. Clones ranked in the top ten supply about 1.7% of the sample.

Each collaborating institution followed its own protocols to collect whole blood in K2EDTA tubes. For TCRbeta analysis, collaborator samples were shipped as frozen whole blood, as isolated PBMCs, or as DNA extracted from either sample type. Concerning this clone itself: The clone's antigen remains unknown. The sample holds no much larger clone one base away, and base qualities are not on file.

Overall results and qualifications from the work: The quantity of clinical and demographic metadata differed by source and by participant and was supplied without curation.

The sequenced sample consisted of peripheral blood. The origin of this receptor is an elderly man with active or convalescent COVID-19.

The CDR3 reads as follows: CASSQRDRAGNTIYF. The sequenced DNA is TGTGCCAGCAGCCAACGGGACAGGGCCGGAAACACCATATATTTT. This receptor chain uses TRBV6-5 and TRBJ1-3, with TRBD1 identical over 9 junction bases. CDR1 and CDR2, per the germline V gene, are MNHEY and SVGAGI. V is trimmed back by 6 bases and J by 4 bases, and the junction contains 7 bases that no gene match accounts for. The CDR3 runs 15 amino acids, cysteine and phenylalanine included. The DNA shown is the 45-base CDR3, in frame from base 1.